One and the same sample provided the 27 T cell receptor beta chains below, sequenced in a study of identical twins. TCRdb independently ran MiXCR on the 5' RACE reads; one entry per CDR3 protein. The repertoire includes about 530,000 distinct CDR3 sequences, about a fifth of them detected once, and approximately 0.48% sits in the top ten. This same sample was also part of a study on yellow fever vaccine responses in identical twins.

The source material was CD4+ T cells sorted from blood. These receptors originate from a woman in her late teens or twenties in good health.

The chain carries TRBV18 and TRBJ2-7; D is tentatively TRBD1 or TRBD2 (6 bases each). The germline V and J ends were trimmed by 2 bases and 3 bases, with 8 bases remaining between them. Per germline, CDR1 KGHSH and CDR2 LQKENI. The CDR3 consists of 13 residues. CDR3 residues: CASSPKGGYEQYV. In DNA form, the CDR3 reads TGTGCCAGCTCACCAAAGGGGGGCTACGAGCAGTACGTC.

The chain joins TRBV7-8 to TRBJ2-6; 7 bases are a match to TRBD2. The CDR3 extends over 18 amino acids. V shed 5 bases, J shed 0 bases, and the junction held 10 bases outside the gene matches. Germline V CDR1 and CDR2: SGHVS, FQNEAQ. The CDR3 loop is CASSPIPGTISGANVLTF. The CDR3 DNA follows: TGTGCCAGCAGCCCCATCCCCGGGACTATCTCTGGGGCCAACGTCCTGACTTTC.

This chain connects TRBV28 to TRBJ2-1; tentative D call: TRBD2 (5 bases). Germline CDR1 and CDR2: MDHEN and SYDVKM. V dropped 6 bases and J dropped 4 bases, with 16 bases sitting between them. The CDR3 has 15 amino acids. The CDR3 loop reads CASRFGVAGYNEQFF. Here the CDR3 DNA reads TGTGCCAGCAGATTCGGGGTCGCGGGTTACAATGAGCAGTTCTTC.

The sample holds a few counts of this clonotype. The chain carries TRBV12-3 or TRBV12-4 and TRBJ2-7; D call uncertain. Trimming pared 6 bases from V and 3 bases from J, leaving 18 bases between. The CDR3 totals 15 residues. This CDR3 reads CASSPPRGQYYEQYF. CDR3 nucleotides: TGTGCCAGCAGCCCCCCCAGAGGCCAATACTACGAGCAGTACTTC.

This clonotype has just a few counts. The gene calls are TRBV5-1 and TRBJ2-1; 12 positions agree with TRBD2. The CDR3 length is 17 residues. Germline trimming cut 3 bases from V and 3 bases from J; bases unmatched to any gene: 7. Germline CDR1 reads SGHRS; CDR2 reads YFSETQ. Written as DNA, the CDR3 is TGCGCCAGCAGCTACCCCAGGACTAGCGGGGACTACAATGAGCAGTTCTTC. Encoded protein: CASSYPRTSGDYNEQFF.

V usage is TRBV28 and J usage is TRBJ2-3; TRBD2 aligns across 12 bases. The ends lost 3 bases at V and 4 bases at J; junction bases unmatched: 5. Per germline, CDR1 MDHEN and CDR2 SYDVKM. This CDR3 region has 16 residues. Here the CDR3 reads CASSLGLAGGADTQYF. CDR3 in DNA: TGTGCCAGCAGTTTGGGGCTAGCGGGGGGGGCAGATACGCAGTATTTT.

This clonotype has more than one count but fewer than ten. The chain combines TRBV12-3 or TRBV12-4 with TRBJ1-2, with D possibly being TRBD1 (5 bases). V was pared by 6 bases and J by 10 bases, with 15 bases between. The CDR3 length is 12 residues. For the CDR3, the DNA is TGTGCCAGCAGCCGACAGCCTCCTGACTACACCTTC. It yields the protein CASSRQPPDYTF.

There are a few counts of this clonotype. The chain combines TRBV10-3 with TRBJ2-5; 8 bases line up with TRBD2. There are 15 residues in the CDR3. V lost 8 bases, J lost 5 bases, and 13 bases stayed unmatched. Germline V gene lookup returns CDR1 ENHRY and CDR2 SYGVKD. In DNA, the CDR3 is TGTGCCATCGCACCGTGGGGTAGCGGGATCGAGACCCAGTACTTC. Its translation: CAIAPWGSGIETQYF.

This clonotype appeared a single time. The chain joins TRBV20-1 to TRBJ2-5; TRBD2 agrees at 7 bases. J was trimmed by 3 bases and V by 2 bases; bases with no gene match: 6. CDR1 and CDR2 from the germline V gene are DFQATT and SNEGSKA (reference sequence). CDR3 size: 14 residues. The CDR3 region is CSARSRGVKETQYF. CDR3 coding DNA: TGCAGTGCTAGATCTCGGGGGGTAAAAGAGACCCAGTACTTC.

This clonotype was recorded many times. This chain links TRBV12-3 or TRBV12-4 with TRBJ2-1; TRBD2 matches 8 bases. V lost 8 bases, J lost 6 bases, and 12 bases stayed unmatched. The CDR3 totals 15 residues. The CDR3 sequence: CASYGLAGRSNEQFF. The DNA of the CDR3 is TGTGCCAGCTACGGACTAGCCGGTAGATCCAATGAGCAGTTCTTC.

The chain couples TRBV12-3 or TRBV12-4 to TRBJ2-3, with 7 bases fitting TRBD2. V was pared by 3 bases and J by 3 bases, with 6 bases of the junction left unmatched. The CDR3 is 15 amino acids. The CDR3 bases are TGTGCCAGCAGTTTGCGGGGGAGTATGACAGATACGCAGTATTTT. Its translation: CASSLRGSMTDTQYF.

The CDR3 region has the DNA TGCAGCGCTGGTCGGCTAGCGGGAGGAGGCGAGCAGTACTTC. It codes for CSAGRLAGGGEQYF. The chain employs TRBV29-1 and TRBJ2-7, with 11 bases matching TRBD2. The CDR3 is 14 residues long. Germline V gene lookup returns CDR1 SQVTM and CDR2 ANQGSEA. Germline trimming cut 7 bases from V and 6 bases from J; bases unmatched to any gene: 11.

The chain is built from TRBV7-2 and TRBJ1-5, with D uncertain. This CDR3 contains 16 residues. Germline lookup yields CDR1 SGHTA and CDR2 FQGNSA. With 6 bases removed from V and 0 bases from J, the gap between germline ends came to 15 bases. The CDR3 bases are TGTGCCAGCAGTAAGGGCTTTTCTTCTAGCAATCAGCCCCAGCATTTT. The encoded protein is CASSKGFSSSNQPQHF.

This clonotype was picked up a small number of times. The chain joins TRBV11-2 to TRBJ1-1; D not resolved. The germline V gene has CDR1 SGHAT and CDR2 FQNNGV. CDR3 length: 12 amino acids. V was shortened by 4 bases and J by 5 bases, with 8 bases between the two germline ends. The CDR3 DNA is TGTGCCAGCAGCTACCGGGCTACTGAAGCTTTCTTT. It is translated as CASSYRATEAFF.

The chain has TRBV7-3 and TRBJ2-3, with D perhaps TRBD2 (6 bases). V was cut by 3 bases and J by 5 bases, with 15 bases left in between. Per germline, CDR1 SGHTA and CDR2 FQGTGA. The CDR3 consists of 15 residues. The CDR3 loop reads CASSFGGTSGDTQYF. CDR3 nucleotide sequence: TGTGCCAGCAGCTTTGGCGGGACCTCTGGAGATACGCAGTATTTT.

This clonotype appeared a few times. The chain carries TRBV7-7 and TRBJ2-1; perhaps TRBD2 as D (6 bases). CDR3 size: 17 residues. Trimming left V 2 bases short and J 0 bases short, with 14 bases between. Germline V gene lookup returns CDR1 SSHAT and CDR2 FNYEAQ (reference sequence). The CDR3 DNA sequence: TGTGCCAGCAGCTTACAACTACGGGGGAGCTCCTACAATGAGCAGTTCTTC. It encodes CASSLQLRGSSYNEQFF.

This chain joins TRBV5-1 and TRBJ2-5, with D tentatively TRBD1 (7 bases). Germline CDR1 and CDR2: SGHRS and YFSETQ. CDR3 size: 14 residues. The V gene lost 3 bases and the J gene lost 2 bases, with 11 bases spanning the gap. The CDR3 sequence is CASSSPGGQETQYF. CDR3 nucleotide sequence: TGCGCCAGCAGCTCTCCAGGGGGGCAAGAGACCCAGTACTTC. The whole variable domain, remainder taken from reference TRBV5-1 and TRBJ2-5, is KAGVTQTPRYLIKTRGQQVTLSCSPISGHRSVSWYQQTPGQGLQFLFEYFSETQRNKGNFPGRFSGRQFSNSRSEMNVSTLELGDSALYLCASSSPGGQETQYFGPGTRLLVL.

CDR3 sequence reads: CASSENGQGANEQYF. Here the CDR3 DNA reads TGTGCCAGCAGTGAAAACGGACAGGGGGCCAACGAGCAGTACTTC. The V gene is TRBV2, the J gene TRBJ2-7; 11 bases are shared with TRBD1. Trimming removed 2 bases from V and 5 bases from J; junction bases left unmatched: 5. The CDR3 sequence is 15 residues long. The V gene's germline CDR1 is SNHLY and CDR2 FYNNEI.

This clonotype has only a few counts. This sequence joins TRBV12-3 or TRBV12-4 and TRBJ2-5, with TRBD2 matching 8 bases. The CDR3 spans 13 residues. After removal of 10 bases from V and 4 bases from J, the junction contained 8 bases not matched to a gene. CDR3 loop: CATQRERAETQYF. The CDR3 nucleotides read TGTGCCACGCAGCGGGAGAGAGCAGAGACCCAGTACTTC.

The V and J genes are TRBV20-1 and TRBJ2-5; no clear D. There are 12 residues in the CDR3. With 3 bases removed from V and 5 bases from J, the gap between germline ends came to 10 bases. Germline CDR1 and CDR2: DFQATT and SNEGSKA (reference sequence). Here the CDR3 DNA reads TGCAGTGCTAGGCGTGGAGTTGAGACCCAGTACTTC. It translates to CSARRGVETQYF.

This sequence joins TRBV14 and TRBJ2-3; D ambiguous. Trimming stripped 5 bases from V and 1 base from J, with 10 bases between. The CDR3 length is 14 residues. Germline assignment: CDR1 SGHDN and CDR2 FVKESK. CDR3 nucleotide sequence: TGTGCCAGCAGCGTCGGGCTTGGCACAGATACGCAGTATTTT. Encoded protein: CASSVGLGTDTQYF.

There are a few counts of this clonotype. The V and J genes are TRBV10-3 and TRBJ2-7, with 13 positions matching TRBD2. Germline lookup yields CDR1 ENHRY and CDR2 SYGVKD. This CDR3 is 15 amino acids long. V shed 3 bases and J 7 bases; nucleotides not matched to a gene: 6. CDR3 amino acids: CAISDRTSGRGEQYF. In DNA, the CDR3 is TGTGCCATCAGTGACCGGACTAGCGGGAGAGGAGAGCAGTACTTC.

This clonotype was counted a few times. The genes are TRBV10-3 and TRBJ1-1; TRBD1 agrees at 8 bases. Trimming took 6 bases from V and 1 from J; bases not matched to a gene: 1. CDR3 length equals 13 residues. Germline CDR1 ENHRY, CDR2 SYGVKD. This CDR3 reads CAIRTGENTEAFF. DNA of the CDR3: TGTGCCATCAGGACAGGGGAGAACACTGAAGCTTTCTTT.

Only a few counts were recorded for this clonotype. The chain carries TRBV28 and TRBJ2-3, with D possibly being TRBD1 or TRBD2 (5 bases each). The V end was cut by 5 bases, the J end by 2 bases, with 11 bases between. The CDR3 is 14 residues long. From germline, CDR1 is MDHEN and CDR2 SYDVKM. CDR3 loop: CASSQRGVTDTQYF. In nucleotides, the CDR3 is TGTGCCAGCAGTCAACGAGGGGTCACAGATACGCAGTATTTT.

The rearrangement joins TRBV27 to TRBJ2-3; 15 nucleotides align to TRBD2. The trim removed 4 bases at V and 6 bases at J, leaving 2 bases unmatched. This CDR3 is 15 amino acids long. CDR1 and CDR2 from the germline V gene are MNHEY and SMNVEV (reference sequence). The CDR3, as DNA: TGTGCCAGCAGTTACGGGACTAGCGGGAGGGATACGCAGTATTTT. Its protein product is CASSYGTSGRDTQYF.

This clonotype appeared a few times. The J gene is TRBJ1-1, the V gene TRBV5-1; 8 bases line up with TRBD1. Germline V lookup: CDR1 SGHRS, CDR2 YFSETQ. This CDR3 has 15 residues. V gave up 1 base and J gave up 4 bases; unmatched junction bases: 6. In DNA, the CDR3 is TGCGCCAGCAGCTTGATGGGGCAGGGGGCCACTGAAGCTTTCTTT. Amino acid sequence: CASSLMGQGATEAFF.

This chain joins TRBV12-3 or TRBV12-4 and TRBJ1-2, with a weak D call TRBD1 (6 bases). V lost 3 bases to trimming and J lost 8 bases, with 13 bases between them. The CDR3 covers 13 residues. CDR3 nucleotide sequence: TGTGCCAGCAGTTTGGTTCAGGGACAAGGCTACACCTTC. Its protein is CASSLVQGQGYTF.